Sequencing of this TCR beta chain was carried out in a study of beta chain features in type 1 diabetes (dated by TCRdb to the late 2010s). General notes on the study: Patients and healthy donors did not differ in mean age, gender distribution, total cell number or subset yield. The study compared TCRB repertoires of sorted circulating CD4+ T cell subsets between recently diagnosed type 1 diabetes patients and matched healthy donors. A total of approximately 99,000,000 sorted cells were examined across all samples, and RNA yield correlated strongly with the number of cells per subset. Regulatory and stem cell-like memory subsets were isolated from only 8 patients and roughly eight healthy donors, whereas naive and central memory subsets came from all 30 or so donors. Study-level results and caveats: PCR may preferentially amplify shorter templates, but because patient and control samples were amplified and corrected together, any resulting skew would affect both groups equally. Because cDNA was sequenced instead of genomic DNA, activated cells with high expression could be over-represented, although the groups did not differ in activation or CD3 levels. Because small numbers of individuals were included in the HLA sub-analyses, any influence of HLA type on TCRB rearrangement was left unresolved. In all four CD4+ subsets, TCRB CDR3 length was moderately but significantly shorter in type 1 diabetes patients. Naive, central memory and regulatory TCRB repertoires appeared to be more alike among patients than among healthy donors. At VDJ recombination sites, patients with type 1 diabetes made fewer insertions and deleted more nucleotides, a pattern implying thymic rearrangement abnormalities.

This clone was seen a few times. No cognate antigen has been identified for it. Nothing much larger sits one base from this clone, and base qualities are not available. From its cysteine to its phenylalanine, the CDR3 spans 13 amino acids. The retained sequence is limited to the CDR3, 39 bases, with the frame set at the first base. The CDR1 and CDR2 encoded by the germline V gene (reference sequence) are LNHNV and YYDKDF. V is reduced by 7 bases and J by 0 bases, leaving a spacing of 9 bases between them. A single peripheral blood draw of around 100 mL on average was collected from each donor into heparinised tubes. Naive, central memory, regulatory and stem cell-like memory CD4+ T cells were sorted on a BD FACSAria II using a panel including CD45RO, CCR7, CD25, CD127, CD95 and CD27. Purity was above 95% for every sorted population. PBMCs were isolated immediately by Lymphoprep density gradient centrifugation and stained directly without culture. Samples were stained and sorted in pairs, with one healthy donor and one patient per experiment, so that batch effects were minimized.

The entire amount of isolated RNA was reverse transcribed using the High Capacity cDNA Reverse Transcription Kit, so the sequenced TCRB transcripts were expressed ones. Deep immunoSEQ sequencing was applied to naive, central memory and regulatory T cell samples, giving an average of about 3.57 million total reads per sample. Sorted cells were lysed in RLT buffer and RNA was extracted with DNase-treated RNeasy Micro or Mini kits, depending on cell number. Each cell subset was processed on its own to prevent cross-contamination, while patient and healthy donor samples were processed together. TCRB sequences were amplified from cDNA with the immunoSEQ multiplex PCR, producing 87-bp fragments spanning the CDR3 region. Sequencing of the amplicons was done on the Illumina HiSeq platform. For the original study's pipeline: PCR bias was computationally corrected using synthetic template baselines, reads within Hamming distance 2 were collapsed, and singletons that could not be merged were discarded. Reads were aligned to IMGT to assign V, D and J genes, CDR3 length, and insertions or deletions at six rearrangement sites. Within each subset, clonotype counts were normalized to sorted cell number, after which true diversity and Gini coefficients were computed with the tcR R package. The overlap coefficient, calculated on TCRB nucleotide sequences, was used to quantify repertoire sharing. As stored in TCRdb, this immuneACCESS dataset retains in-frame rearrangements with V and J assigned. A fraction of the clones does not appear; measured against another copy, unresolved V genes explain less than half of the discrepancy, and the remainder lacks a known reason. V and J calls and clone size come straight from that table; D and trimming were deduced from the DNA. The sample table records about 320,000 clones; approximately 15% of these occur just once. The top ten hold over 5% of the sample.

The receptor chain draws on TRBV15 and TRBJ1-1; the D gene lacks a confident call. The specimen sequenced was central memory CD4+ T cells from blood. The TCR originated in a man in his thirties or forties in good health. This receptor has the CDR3 CATNNGLNTEAFF. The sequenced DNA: TGTGCCACCAACAACGGTTTGAACACTGAAGCTTTCTTT.